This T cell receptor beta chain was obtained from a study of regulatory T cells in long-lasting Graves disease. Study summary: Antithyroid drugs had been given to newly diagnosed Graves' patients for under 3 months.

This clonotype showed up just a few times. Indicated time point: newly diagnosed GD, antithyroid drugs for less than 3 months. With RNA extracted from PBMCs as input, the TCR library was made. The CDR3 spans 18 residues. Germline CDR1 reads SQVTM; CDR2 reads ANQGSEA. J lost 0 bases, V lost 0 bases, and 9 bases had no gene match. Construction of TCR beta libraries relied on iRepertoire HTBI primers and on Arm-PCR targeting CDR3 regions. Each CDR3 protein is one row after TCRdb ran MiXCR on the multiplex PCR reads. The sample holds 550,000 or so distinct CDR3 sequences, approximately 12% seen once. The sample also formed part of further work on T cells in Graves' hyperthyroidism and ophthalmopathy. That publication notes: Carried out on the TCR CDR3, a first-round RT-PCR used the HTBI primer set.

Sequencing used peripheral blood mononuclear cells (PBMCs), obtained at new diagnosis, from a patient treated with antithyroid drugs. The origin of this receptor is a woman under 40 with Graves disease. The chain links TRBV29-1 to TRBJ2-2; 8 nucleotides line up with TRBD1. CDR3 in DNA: TGCAGCGTTGAAGATGTGGGACAGGACCAGACGAACACCGGGGAGCTGTTTTTT. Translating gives CSVEDVGQDQTNTGELFF.